This TCR beta chain appears in the sequencing data of a study of OX40 agonist ivuxolimab in advanced cancers. Overall study: Three individuals attained partial responses, comprising one hepatocellular carcinoma case and two cutaneous melanoma cases.

The CDR3 sequence is 15 residues long. Germline CDR1 reads MNHEY; CDR2 reads SMNVEV (reference sequence). V lost 1 base, J lost 0 bases, and 8 bases lay in between. The data were produced by immunoSEQ multiplex PCR, yet TCRdb's version contains in-frame clones alone and is incomplete. The sample has some 87,000 clones, 94% seen once; the top ten hold approximately 9.9%. J is TRBJ2-3 and V is TRBV27, with D perhaps assigned TRBD1 or TRBD2 (5 bases each). This TCR was sampled from an adult with an advanced solid tumor such as melanoma, head and neck, liver or kidney cancer. Here the sequenced sample was CD4+ or CD8+ T cells sorted from blood, taken in a trial of the OX40 agonist ivuxolimab. The CDR3 nucleotides are TGTGCCAGCAGTTTATGGGGACCTAGCACAGATACGCAGTATTTT. Protein sequence: CASSLWGPSTDTQYF.